The rows below give T cell receptor beta chains drawn from one sample of a study of tumor-infiltrating lymphocytes in localized non-small cell lung cancer. Some clones are missing from TCRdb's copy, which holds only in-frame ones; the method was immunoSEQ multiplex PCR. The sample lists about 14,000 clones; more than 80% were seen once. Sequenced: lung tumor tissue. The receptors derive from a human donor with non-small cell lung cancer. Both conserved end residues are part of each CDR3. The D gene is left open where the match is weak. The size field is filled for only some rows; it gives once, few, many or a size class.

cdr3_nt,cdr3_aa,d_call,v_call,clone_size,j_call
TGTGCCAGCAGCTCCCAGCTAAGGAGCACAGATACGCAGTATTTT,CASSSQLRSTDTQYF,NA,TRBV7-2,NA,TRBJ2-3
TGCGCCAGCAGTGTAAGCTACAATCCGTTCTTC,CASSVSYNPFF,NA,TRBV10-2,NA,TRBJ2-1
TGTGCCAGCAGTCTGAGACAGGGAAACACCGGGGAGCTGTTTTTT,CASSLRQGNTGELFF,TRBD1,TRBV9,once,TRBJ2-2
TGCGCCAGCAGCCATGGCGGGAGTCACGCCGGGGAGCTGTTTTTT,CASSHGGSHAGELFF,TRBD2,TRBV4-3,NA,TRBJ2-2
TGTGCCAGCAGTGGGGACAGGGGGTACGGTGAAGCTTTCTTT,CASSGDRGYGEAFF,TRBD1,TRBV2,NA,TRBJ1-1
TGTGCCAGTAGTATAGAGGGACAGGGGGTAAATGATACGCAGTATTTT,CASSIEGQGVNDTQYF,TRBD1,TRBV19,once,TRBJ2-3
TGTGCCAGCAGTTTACTTTCCCCGGCCAGACCAAATGAAGCTTTCTTT,CASSLLSPARPNEAFF,NA,TRBV27,NA,TRBJ1-1
TGTGCCAGTAGTAGACCAGCCGGGACAGGGGGCGAGAAAAACTATGGCTACACCTTC,CASSRPAGTGGEKNYGYTF,TRBD1,TRBV19,NA,TRBJ1-2
TGTGCCAGCTCACAGGGACAGGGAGGGAAACTGTTTTTT,CASSQGQGGKLFF,TRBD1,TRBV18,once,TRBJ1-4
TGCGCCAGCAGCTTGGGCGGGGCTAGTAATGAGCAGTTCTTC,CASSLGGASNEQFF,NA,TRBV5-1,NA,TRBJ2-1
TGTGCCAGCAGCTGGAGGGACAGCATTAATGAAAAACTGTTTTTT,CASSWRDSINEKLFF,TRBD1,TRBV5-6,NA,TRBJ1-4
TGTGCCAGCAGATACGATGACCAGGGGGGATATGGCTACACCTTC,CASRYDDQGGYGYTF,TRBD1,TRBV6-1,NA,TRBJ1-2
TGTGCCAGCAGCTTGGCCACAGGGGGAGGCAGCAATCAGCCCCAGCATTTT,CASSLATGGGSNQPQHF,TRBD1,TRBV5-6,NA,TRBJ1-5
TGCGCCAGCAGCCGGGGCCTCGGGGGTGAGCAGTACTTC,CASSRGLGGEQYF,NA,TRBV5-1,NA,TRBJ2-7
TGTGCCAGCAGAACTACCGGGACAGGGTCGTCAGGTACGCAGTATTTT,CASRTTGTGSSGTQYF,TRBD1,TRBV7-2,NA,TRBJ2-3
TGTGCCAGCAGCTCAGACCAGACCAATGAGCAGTTCTTC,CASSSDQTNEQFF,NA,TRBV9,few,TRBJ2-1
TGTGCCAGCAGTTTAAGGGCCCACGCAGATACGCAGTATTTT,CASSLRAHADTQYF,NA,TRBV27,NA,TRBJ2-3
TGTGCCAGCAGTTCCACTGGATACGAGCAGTACTTC,CASSSTGYEQYF,NA,TRBV6-6,NA,TRBJ2-7
TGTGCCAGCAGCTTAGGGGGGCCTGTTCAGTACTTC,CASSLGGPVQYF,NA,TRBV7-9,NA,TRBJ2-4
TGTGCCAGCAGCGTTGGGACACCCGGGGAGCTGTTTTTT,CASSVGTPGELFF,NA,TRBV9,NA,TRBJ2-2
TGTGCTAGTGGCTCCGGACAGGGGTCGCTCTCTGGGGCCAACGTCCTGACTTTC,CASGSGQGSLSGANVLTF,TRBD1,TRBV12-5,NA,TRBJ2-6
TGTGCCAGCAGCCCGGAGGGGGCGCCCTACAATGAGCAGTTCTTC,CASSPEGAPYNEQFF,NA,TRBV27,NA,TRBJ2-1
TGCGCCAGCAGCTTGGGTGCGCAGACCCAAGAGACCCAGTACTTC,CASSLGAQTQETQYF,NA,TRBV5-1,NA,TRBJ2-5
TGTGCCAGCAGCTTGGTTGAGCGGGCCTCCCAAGAGACCCAGTACTTC,CASSLVERASQETQYF,NA,TRBV5-6,once,TRBJ2-5
TGCGCCAGCAGCCAAGCCGACAGAGCGAACACTGAAGCTTTCTTT,CASSQADRANTEAFF,NA,TRBV4-1,few,TRBJ1-1
TGTGCCAGCAGCTTAGATCATAACTACGAGCAGTACTTC,CASSLDHNYEQYF,NA,TRBV11-2,NA,TRBJ2-7
TGCGCCAGCAGCCAAGATTTCGACGGGGCTAAGGTCAATCAGCCCCAGCATTTT,CASSQDFDGAKVNQPQHF,NA,TRBV4-3,few,TRBJ1-5
TGTGCCAGCAACCGTCCGACTAGCGGGAGATTCGGCGAGCAGTACTTC,CASNRPTSGRFGEQYF,TRBD2,TRBV6-6,NA,TRBJ2-7
TGCGCCAGCAGCCCGGGACTAGCGGGAGTCAATACGCAGTATTTT,CASSPGLAGVNTQYF,TRBD2,TRBV5-1,NA,TRBJ2-3